This is a list of T cell receptor beta chains from one sample in a study of regulatory T cells in long-lasting Graves disease. TCRdb analysed the multiplex PCR reads with MiXCR anew, one entry per CDR3 protein. The table includes 350,000 to 550,000 distinct CDR3 sequences, 14% detected once. The same specimen was also included in a second study, on T cells in Graves' hyperthyroidism and ophthalmopathy.

The material was peripheral blood mononuclear cells (PBMCs), obtained at new diagnosis, from a patient treated with antithyroid drugs. The receptors shown here come from a woman between 50 and 59 years old with Graves disease. CDR3s include the opening cysteine and the closing phenylalanine or tryptophan. D genes are given only for firm matches. Clone size appears in some rows only: once, few, many, or a class for an expanded clone.

CDR3 protein: CASRGFASGFF
CDR3 DNA: TGCGCCAGCAGGGGGTTCGCGTCCGGGTTCTTC
clone size: -
V gene: TRBV5-1
J gene: TRBJ2-1
D gene: -

CDR3 protein: CASSHGFGGRGTEAFF
CDR3 DNA: TGTGCCAGCAGCCACGGGTTCGGGGGGCGAGGCACTGAAGCTTTCTTT
clone size: many
V gene: TRBV3-1
J gene: TRBJ1-1
D gene: -

CDR3 protein: CATTGGDRWYNEQFF
CDR3 DNA: TGTGCCACCACCGGGGGGGACAGGTGGTACAATGAGCAGTTCTTC
clone size: few
V gene: TRBV27
J gene: TRBJ2-1
D gene: -

CDR3 protein: CASSVGREGLSSYEQYF
CDR3 DNA: TGTGCCAGCAGCGTAGGGCGGGAGGGCCTCAGCTCCTACGAGCAGTACTTC
clone size: -
V gene: TRBV9
J gene: TRBJ2-7
D gene: TRBD2

CDR3 protein: CASSTAPGQGYSNQPQHF
CDR3 DNA: TGTGCCAGCAGCACCGCTCCGGGACAGGGTTATAGCAATCAGCCCCAGCATTTT
clone size: -
V gene: TRBV5-8
J gene: TRBJ1-5
D gene: TRBD1

CDR3 protein: CAWSVTGLEAFF
CDR3 DNA: TGTGCCTGGAGTGTAACAGGCTTAGAAGCTTTCTTT
clone size: many
V gene: TRBV30
J gene: TRBJ1-1
D gene: -

CDR3 protein: CASSVVPGEIYEQYF
CDR3 DNA: TGTGCCAGCAGCGTAGTACCAGGGGAGATCTACGAGCAGTACTTC
clone size: many
V gene: TRBV9
J gene: TRBJ2-7
D gene: -

CDR3 protein: CASNTRRGLNTEAFF
CDR3 DNA: TGTGCCAGCAATACGCGCAGGGGCTTGAACACTGAAGCTTTCTTT
clone size: -
V gene: TRBV12-3/TRBV12-4
J gene: TRBJ1-1
D gene: -

CDR3 protein: CASSPPGAHSYEQYF
CDR3 DNA: TGTGCCAGCAGTCCCCCGGGAGCTCACTCCTACGAGCAGTACTTC
clone size: many
V gene: TRBV28
J gene: TRBJ2-7
D gene: -

CDR3 protein: CASSLGLAGAFTYNEQFF
CDR3 DNA: TGTGCCAGCAGCTTAGGGCTAGCGGGAGCCTTCACCTACAATGAGCAGTTCTTC
clone size: many
V gene: TRBV7-8
J gene: TRBJ2-1
D gene: TRBD2

CDR3 protein: CATRNLRGSQPQHF
CDR3 DNA: TGTGCCACCCGGAACCTTAGGGGAAGTCAGCCCCAGCATTTT
clone size: many
V gene: TRBV27
J gene: TRBJ1-5
D gene: -

CDR3 protein: CASSAQETQYF
CDR3 DNA: TGTGCCAGCTCTGCGCAAGAGACCCAGTACTTC
clone size: many
V gene: TRBV2
J gene: TRBJ2-5
D gene: -

CDR3 protein: CAISTLLAGDRNEQFF
CDR3 DNA: TGTGCCATCAGCACCCTCCTAGCGGGAGACCGCAATGAGCAGTTCTTC
clone size: many
V gene: TRBV10-3
J gene: TRBJ2-1
D gene: TRBD2

CDR3 protein: CASSRIQGTGANVLTF
CDR3 DNA: TGTGCCAGTAGCAGGATTCAAGGAACTGGGGCCAACGTCCTGACTTTC
clone size: -
V gene: TRBV19
J gene: TRBJ2-6
D gene: -

CDR3 protein: CSVDGQGEGQPQHF
CDR3 DNA: TGCAGCGTGGACGGACAGGGTGAGGGGCAGCCCCAGCATTTT
clone size: many
V gene: TRBV29-1
J gene: TRBJ1-5
D gene: TRBD1

CDR3 protein: CAIAGGRTDTQYF
CDR3 DNA: TGTGCCATAGCGGGAGGGCGGACAGATACGCAGTATTTT
clone size: -
V gene: TRBV10-3
J gene: TRBJ2-3
D gene: TRBD2

CDR3 protein: CASSSLTWEQYF
CDR3 DNA: TGTGCCAGCAGCTCCCTCACATGGGAGCAGTACTTC
clone size: many
V gene: TRBV5-6
J gene: TRBJ2-7
D gene: -

CDR3 protein: CASQKSRTLNTLNEQFF
CDR3 DNA: TGTGCCAGCCAAAAATCACGGACACTAAACACTCTCAATGAGCAGTTCTTC
clone size: many
V gene: TRBV2
J gene: TRBJ2-1
D gene: -

CDR3 protein: CASSPGGAGAPSAYNEQFF
CDR3 DNA: TGTGCCAGCAGCCCCGGGGGGGCGGGAGCGCCATCTGCCTACAATGAGCAGTTCTTC
clone size: many
V gene: TRBV12-3/TRBV12-4
J gene: TRBJ2-1
D gene: TRBD2

CDR3 protein: CAWSVRTGLNQPQHF
CDR3 DNA: TGTGCCTGGAGTGTAAGAACAGGGCTAAATCAGCCCCAGCATTTT
clone size: -
V gene: TRBV30
J gene: TRBJ1-5
D gene: -

CDR3 protein: CASSLSDRFYSGNTIYF
CDR3 DNA: TGTGCCAGCAGTTTATCCGACAGGTTCTACTCTGGAAACACCATATATTTT
clone size: many
V gene: TRBV12-3/TRBV12-4
J gene: TRBJ1-3
D gene: -

CDR3 protein: CASSLEQEGREQYF
CDR3 DNA: TGCGCCAGCAGCTTGGAACAAGAGGGGCGCGAGCAGTACTTC
clone size: many
V gene: TRBV5-1
J gene: TRBJ2-7
D gene: -

CDR3 protein: CASSVEGVAETQYF
CDR3 DNA: TGTGCCAGCAGCGTAGAAGGGGTAGCGGAGACCCAGTACTTC
clone size: -
V gene: TRBV9
J gene: TRBJ2-5
D gene: -

CDR3 protein: CASSQDGTYGYTF
CDR3 DNA: TGTGCCAGCAGCCAAGACGGGACTTATGGCTACACCTTC
clone size: -
V gene: TRBV4-2
J gene: TRBJ1-2
D gene: -

CDR3 protein: CASRVGGWNTEAFF
CDR3 DNA: TGTGCCAGCAGGGTGGGCGGATGGAACACTGAAGCTTTCTTT
clone size: many
V gene: TRBV28
J gene: TRBJ1-1
D gene: -

CDR3 protein: CASSRWAGRWNEQLF
CDR3 DNA: TGTGCCAGCAGCCGGTGGGCGGGTAGGTGGAATGAGCAGCTCTTC
clone size: few
V gene: TRBV28
J gene: TRBJ2-1
D gene: -

CDR3 protein: CATSQGLASYNEQFF
CDR3 DNA: TGTGCCACCAGCCAGGGACTAGCGAGCTACAATGAGCAGTTCTTC
clone size: many
V gene: TRBV15
J gene: TRBJ2-1
D gene: TRBD2

CDR3 protein: CASSAGVLAGGDTQYF
CDR3 DNA: TGTGCCAGCAGCGCCGGGGTTTTGGCGGGGGGCGATACGCAGTATTTT
clone size: many
V gene: TRBV28
J gene: TRBJ2-3
D gene: TRBD2

CDR3 protein: CASSLGHASGTPNYNEQFF
CDR3 DNA: TGTGCCAGCAGCCTCGGCCACGCCTCCGGGACTCCAAATTACAATGAGCAGTTCTTC
clone size: many
V gene: TRBV3-1
J gene: TRBJ2-1
D gene: -